This TCR beta chain derives from a study of cytomegalovirus exposure and HLA in healthy donors. The PCR contained 60 Vbeta and 13 Jbeta primers. The method was immunoSEQ multiplex PCR; TCRdb's version includes in-frame clones alone and lacks a portion of them. The sample includes approximately 140,000 clones, 80% of them seen just once. Whole-study findings and limits: When a later analysis compared HLA-associated TCR beta chains with equally common others, the HLA-associated chains turned out to be more clonally expanded and to have lower generation probabilities. In terms of immune exposure information, only CMV serostatus was available.

V lost 1 base to trimming and J lost 5 bases, with 11 bases between them. The CDR3 totals 14 residues. Per germline, CDR1 MNHEY and CDR2 SMNVEV (reference sequence). On this clone itself: The antigen remains undetermined.

The sequencing input was PBMCs. V is TRBV27 and J is TRBJ1-1, with a tentative D call TRBD1 (5 bases). This receptor was obtained from a male donor in good health and CMV-seronegative. CDR3 amino acids: CASSLWGGSTEAFF. CDR3 DNA: TGTGCCAGCAGTTTATGGGGGGGAAGTACTGAAGCTTTCTTT.